Sequencing of this T cell receptor (beta chain) was carried out in a study of blood T cell repertoires in COVID-19. As for the study in general: T cells, B-cell-depleted T cells, or PBMCs provided the cDNA or gDNA that served as material.

A Seattle source enrolled patients during active infection and followed them longitudinally. Study processing details: How many nucleated cells were present was estimated from reference gene primer amplification. TCRdb's copy holds only in-frame clones and misses some; the assay was immunoSEQ multiplex PCR. V, J and clone size were drawn from that table, and D and trimming were deduced from the DNA. This table holds 400,000 or so clones, 70% to 90% found once. This clonotype was obtained from a man younger than 35 with COVID-19, enrolled during active disease. Input material: peripheral blood.

In DNA, the CDR3 is TGTGCCAGCAGCGTTTCAGGAACAGATACGCAGTATTTT. Translation gives CASSVSGTDTQYF. The V call is TRBV5-4, the J call TRBJ2-3; no definite D call. The CDR3 is made up of 13 amino acids. Trimming stripped 4 bases from V and 3 bases from J, with 9 bases between. Germline-derived CDR1 and CDR2 are SGHNT and YYREEE (reference sequence).